This T cell receptor (beta chain) is from a study of Ad26.COV2.S vaccination and SARS-CoV-2 variants. Study background: Administration of Ad26.COV2.S was intramuscular, either once or twice 56 days apart.

CDR1 and CDR2 from the germline V gene are SNHLY and FYNNEI. There are 15 residues in the CDR3. Trimming pared 5 bases from V and 0 bases from J, leaving 12 bases between. Here immunoSEQ multiplex PCR was the method, and the copy in TCRdb shows in-frame clones only, minus some. The sample records hundreds of thousands of clones, 92% being singletons. Treatment defined: around 19 received Ad26.COV2.S at low or high dose, single or two shots; several received placebo; per-sample allocation not given. The study sampled participants on day 63 after the first vaccine or placebo injection. This adult donor, from Boston, was 18-55 years old. This vaccine is an Ad26 vector that expresses the Wuhan-strain SARS-CoV-2 spike.

The sequence derives from a person aged 18-60 years who received the Ad26.COV2.S COVID-19 vaccine or a placebo. The chain recombines TRBV2 with TRBJ2-3, with D uncertain. The sequencing here drew on peripheral blood, taken in a trial of Ad26.COV2.S vaccine versus placebo. The CDR3 loop reads CASSKSDPSTDTQYF. The CDR3 nucleotides are TGTGCCAGCAGTAAGAGCGATCCCAGCACAGATACGCAGTATTTT.